This T cell receptor (beta chain) was obtained from a study of blood T cell repertoires in COVID-19. In the study overall: Samples came from the United States, Italy and Spain, spanning acute and convalescent COVID-19. T cells, B-cell-depleted T cells, or PBMCs provided the cDNA or gDNA that served as material.

Patients at the Seattle site were enrolled during active infection and followed longitudinally. In the original processing: Counts of nucleated cells, estimated from reference gene primer amplification, were obtained. Clones were read by immunoSEQ multiplex PCR, and TCRdb kept only the in-frame ones, dropping some. D and trimming were read from the DNA, whereas the V and J calls and clone size are those reported in that table. This table has about 210,000 clones, around 80% appearing once. The TCR was taken from a woman of 80 years or more with COVID-19, enrolled during active disease. The material sequenced was peripheral blood.

The CDR3 region has the DNA TGTGCCAGCTCACCAGTCAGGGGGGACTATGGCTACACCTTC. Protein: CASSPVRGDYGYTF. The gene calls are TRBV18 and TRBJ1-2; 7 bases line up with TRBD1. The V and J ends lost 2 bases and 3 bases, in that order; junction bases with no gene match: 3. The germline CDR1 and CDR2 sequences are KGHSH and LQKENI. CDR3 length equals 14 residues. Full variable domain (remainder filled in from reference TRBV18 and TRBJ1-2): NAGVMQNPRHLVRRRGQEARLRCSPMKGHSHVYWYRQLPEEGLKFMVYLQKENIIDESGMPKERFSAEFPKEGPSILRIQQVVRGDSAAYFCASSPVRGDYGYTFGSGTRLTVV.